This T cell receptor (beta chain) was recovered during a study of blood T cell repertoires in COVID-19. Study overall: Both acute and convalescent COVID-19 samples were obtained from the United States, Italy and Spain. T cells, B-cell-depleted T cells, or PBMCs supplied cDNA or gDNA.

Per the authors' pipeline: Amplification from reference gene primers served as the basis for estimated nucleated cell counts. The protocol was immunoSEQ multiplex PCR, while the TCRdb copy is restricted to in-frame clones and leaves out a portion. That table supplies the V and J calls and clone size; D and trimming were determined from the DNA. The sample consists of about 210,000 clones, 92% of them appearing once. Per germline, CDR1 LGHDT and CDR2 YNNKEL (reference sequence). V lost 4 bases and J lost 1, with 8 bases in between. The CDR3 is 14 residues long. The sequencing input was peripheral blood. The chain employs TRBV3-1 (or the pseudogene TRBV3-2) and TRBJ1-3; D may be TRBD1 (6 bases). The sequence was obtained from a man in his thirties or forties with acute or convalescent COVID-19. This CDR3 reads CASSLRGSGNTIYF. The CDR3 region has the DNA TGTGCCAGCAGCCTCAGGGGTTCTGGAAACACCATATATTTT.